This T cell receptor (beta chain) appears in the sequencing data of a study of T cells in localized non-small cell lung cancer. Points from the study as a whole: Sequencing was limited to one tumor region, leaving the possibility of heterogeneity open. There were a median roughly 60 of the top 100 tumor clones appearing in adjacent lung.

Generated by immunoSEQ multiplex PCR, the TCRdb table keeps only in-frame clones and is missing some. The data hold under 35,000 clones, with about 90% observed a single time. On this clone: Antigen specificity is unknown.

Trimming took off 8 bases at V and 0 bases at J, with 11 bases between the two ends. CDR3 length: 14 residues. CDR1 and CDR2 (germline): MDHEN, SYDVKM. The sequence was obtained from a woman aged 35-70 years with stage III lung adenocarcinoma. The chain is built from TRBV28 and TRBJ1-5, with D unclear. The sequenced sample was peripheral blood mononuclear cells, obtained before any cancer treatment. The CDR3 DNA is TGTGCCAGCGGAACAGAGGATAGCAATCAGCCCCAGCATTTT. It yields the protein CASGTEDSNQPQHF.